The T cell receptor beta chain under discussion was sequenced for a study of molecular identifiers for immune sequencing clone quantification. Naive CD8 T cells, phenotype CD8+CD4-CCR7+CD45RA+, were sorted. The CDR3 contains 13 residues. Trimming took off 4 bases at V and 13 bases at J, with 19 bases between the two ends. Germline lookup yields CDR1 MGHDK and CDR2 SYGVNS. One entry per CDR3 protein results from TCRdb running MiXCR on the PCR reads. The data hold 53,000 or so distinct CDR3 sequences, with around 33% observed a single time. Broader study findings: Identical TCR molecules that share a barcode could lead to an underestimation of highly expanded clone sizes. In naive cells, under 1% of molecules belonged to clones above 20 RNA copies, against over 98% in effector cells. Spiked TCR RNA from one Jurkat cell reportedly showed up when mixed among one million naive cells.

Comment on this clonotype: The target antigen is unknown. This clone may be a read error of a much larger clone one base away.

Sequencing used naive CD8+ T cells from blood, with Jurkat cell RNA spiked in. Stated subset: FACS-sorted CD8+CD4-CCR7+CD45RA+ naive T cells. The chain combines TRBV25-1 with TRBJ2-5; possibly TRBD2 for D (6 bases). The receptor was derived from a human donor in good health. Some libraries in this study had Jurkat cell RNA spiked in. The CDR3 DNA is TGTGCCAGCAGTGGCGGGGATCGCGTTGAACCGTACTTC. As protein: CASSGGDRVEPYF.